The TCR beta chain described here comes from a study of CD8 T cells in Susac syndrome. Study outcomes and limitations: The study conceded that relatively few individuals underwent its TCR sequencing and HLA analysis.

Reverse transcription used 0.5 to 1 ug RNA and random hexamers. Amplification of TCR beta CDR3 was carried out by immunoSEQ multiplex PCR, which covered 54 Vbeta and 13 Jbeta segments. TCRdb re-called the immunoSEQ multiplex PCR reads through MiXCR, storing one row per CDR3 protein. Here the sample spans 120,000 or so distinct CDR3 sequences, more than 85% being singletons. On this clonotype itself: The target antigen is unknown.

Sequencing of TCR beta drew on CD8+ and CD4+ T cells from blood. Relapsing-remitting disease, either stable or active, was present in the multiple sclerosis controls, who were treatment-naive patients. The specimen was CD4+ T cells from PBMCs. The receptor comes from a human donor with multiple sclerosis.

CDR3 nucleotides: TGTGCCAGCAGCCAAGGATCACCCCTCCACTTT. Encoded protein: CASSQGSPLHF. V gene TRBV14 combines with J gene TRBJ1-6; no definite D call. This CDR3 is built from 11 residues. Between the trimmed V and J ends, which lost 1 base and 10 bases, there was a span of 2 bases. The germline V gene has CDR1 SGHDN and CDR2 FVKESK.